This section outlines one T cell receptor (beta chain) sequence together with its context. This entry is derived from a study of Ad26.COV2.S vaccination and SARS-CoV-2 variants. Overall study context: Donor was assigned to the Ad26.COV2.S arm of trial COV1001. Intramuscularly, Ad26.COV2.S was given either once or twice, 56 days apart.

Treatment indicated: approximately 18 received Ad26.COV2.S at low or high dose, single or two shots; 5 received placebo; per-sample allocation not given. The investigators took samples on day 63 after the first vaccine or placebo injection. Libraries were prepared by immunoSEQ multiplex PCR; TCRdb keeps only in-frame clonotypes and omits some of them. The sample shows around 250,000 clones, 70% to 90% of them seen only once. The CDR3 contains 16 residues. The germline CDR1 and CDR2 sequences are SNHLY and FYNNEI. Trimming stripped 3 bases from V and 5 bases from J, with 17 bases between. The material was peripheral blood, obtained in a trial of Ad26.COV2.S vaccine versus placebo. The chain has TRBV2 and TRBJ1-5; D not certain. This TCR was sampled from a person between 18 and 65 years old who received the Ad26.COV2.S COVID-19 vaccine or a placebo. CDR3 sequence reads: CASSDIGSPGDQPQHF. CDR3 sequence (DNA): TGTGCCAGCAGTGATATCGGGAGTCCCGGGGATCAGCCCCAGCATTTT.